These 27 T cell receptor beta chains share one sample of origin, sequenced in a study of regulatory T cells in long-lasting Graves disease. Sample time point: newly diagnosed GD, antithyroid drugs for less than 3 months. Researchers made the TCR library from RNA that was extracted from PBMCs. Relying on iRepertoire HTBI primers and Arm-PCR of CDR3 regions, the team built TCR beta libraries. TCRdb called the multiplex PCR reads again in MiXCR, with one record for every CDR3 protein. The profile shows some 600,000 distinct CDR3 sequences, about 16% of them singletons. This sample also belongs to another study, concerning T cells in Graves' hyperthyroidism and ophthalmopathy.

Here the sequenced sample was peripheral blood mononuclear cells (PBMCs), taken at new diagnosis, from a patient treated with antithyroid drugs. The receptors were sampled from a man aged 18 to 29 with Graves disease.

This clonotype was seen a handful of times. The J gene is TRBJ1-2, the V gene TRBV30; 9 bases line up with TRBD1. The CDR3 sequence is 17 residues long. The ends lost 4 bases at V and 5 bases at J; junction bases unmatched: 17. Looked up from germline, CDR1 is GTSNPN and CDR2 is SVGIG (reference sequence). CDR3 in DNA: TGTGCCTGGATCGGTACACCCCCCGGGACAGGGTATTATGGCTACACCTTC. Its translation is CAWIGTPPGTGYYGYTF. Full variable domain (outside the CDR3, taken from reference TRBV30 and TRBJ1-2): SQTIHQWPATLVQPVGSPLSLECTVEGTSNPNLYWYRQAAGRGLQLLFYSVGIGQISSEVPQNLSASRPQDRQFILSSKKLLLSDSGFYLCAWIGTPPGTGYYGYTFGSGTRLTVV.

In this sample, this clonotype turned up a few times. CDR3 amino acids: CASSPSGHHSYEQYF. CDR3 nucleotide sequence: TGTGCCAGCTCACCTTCCGGACATCACTCCTACGAGCAGTACTTC. V gene TRBV18 combines with J gene TRBJ2-7, with TRBD1 as a possible D gene (5 bases). This CDR3 is 15 amino acids long. V was pared by 3 bases and J by 0 bases, with 12 bases between. In germline, CDR1 is KGHSH, CDR2 LQKENI.

In its sample, this clonotype was seen many times. The chain has TRBV18 and TRBJ2-1; D uncertain. V gave up 4 bases and J gave up 8 bases, with 6 bases separating them. Germline CDR1 KGHSH, CDR2 LQKENI. The CDR3 totals 11 residues. The CDR3 spells CASSRWDEQFF. CDR3 coding DNA: TGTGCCAGCTCACGCTGGGATGAGCAGTTCTTC.

The table lists this clonotype with many counts. The CDR3 nucleotides are TGCGCCAGCAGCTCGACTAGCGGGAGTCATGAGCAGTTCTTC. Residues: CASSSTSGSHEQFF. This chain connects TRBV5-1 to TRBJ2-1, with TRBD2 identical over 12 bases. The germline V gene has CDR1 SGHRS and CDR2 YFSETQ. The ends lost 3 bases at V and 8 bases at J; junction bases unmatched: 3. The length of the CDR3 is 14 residues. The whole variable domain, remainder taken from reference TRBV5-1 and TRBJ2-1, is KAGVTQTPRYLIKTRGQQVTLSCSPISGHRSVSWYQQTPGQGLQFLFEYFSETQRNKGNFPGRFSGRQFSNSRSEMNVSTLELGDSALYLCASSSTSGSHEQFFGPGTRLTVL.

Turning to this clonotype: A much more abundant neighbour one base away suggests this may be a read error. V and J are TRBV6-1 and TRBJ1-1, with TRBD1 matching over 7 bases. The junction had 15 bases not matched to a gene; V was cut back by 6 bases and J by 5 bases. The CDR3 sequence is 16 residues long. Germline CDR1 and CDR2: MNHNS and SASEGT. DNA of the CDR3: TGTGCCAGCAGGCGCCTGACAGGGCATCTCGTTACTGAAGCTTTCTTT. This encodes CASRRLTGHLVTEAFF.

The chain links TRBV20-1 to TRBJ2-3, with 7 bases aligning to TRBD2. The V and J ends lost 4 bases and 2 bases, in that order; junction bases with no gene match: 9. The length of the CDR3 is 15 residues. The germline V gene has CDR1 DFQATT and CDR2 SNEGSKA (reference sequence). DNA of the CDR3: TGCAGTGCTACAGAACTCGGGACTATCACAGATACGCAGTATTTT. Amino acid sequence: CSATELGTITDTQYF.

In its sample, this clonotype was seen a few times. The chain carries TRBV29-1 and TRBJ1-2; 8 bases map to TRBD1. J lost 6 bases, V lost 6 bases, and 9 bases had no gene match. This CDR3 region has 13 residues. The germline V gene encodes CDR1 SQVTM and CDR2 ANQGSEA. CDR3 nucleotides: TGCAGCGTCCGTCCGGGACAGGAGCATGGCTACACCTTC. This translates into CSVRPGQEHGYTF.

This clonotype was seen repeatedly, ten times or more. The chain recombines TRBV11-2 with TRBJ1-2; no firm D call. Trimming took off 6 bases at V and 2 bases at J, with 13 bases between the two ends. Germline V gene data show CDR1 as SGHAT and CDR2 as FQNNGV. This CDR3 is 14 amino acids long. CDR3: CASRPIQGNYGYTF. In DNA form, the CDR3 reads TGTGCCAGCAGACCAATACAAGGGAACTATGGCTACACCTTC.

This clonotype was seen a few times. The chain recombines TRBV19 with TRBJ1-2; 7 nucleotides agree with TRBD1. The V gene end was trimmed by 4 bases and the J gene end by 2 bases; junction bases not matched to a gene: 10. CDR1 LNHDA and CDR2 SQIVND come from the germline V gene (reference sequence). CDR3 length: 16 amino acids. The CDR3, as DNA: TGTGCCAGTAGTACGCCGGGACAGATCTCAAACTATGGCTACACCTTC. This gives the protein CASSTPGQISNYGYTF. The variable domain in full, completed from reference TRBV19 and TRBJ1-2, reads DGGITQSPKYLFRKEGQNVTLSCEQNLNHDAMYWYRQDPGQGLRLIYYSQIVNDFQKGDIAEGYSVSREKKESFPLTVTSAQKNPTAFYLCASSTPGQISNYGYTFGSGTRLTVV.

The chain employs TRBV7-9 and TRBJ1-6; 9 nucleotides agree with TRBD1. This CDR3 comprises 14 residues. Germline V CDR1 and CDR2: SEHNR, FQNEAQ (reference sequence). With V trimmed by 5 bases and J by 11 bases, 7 bases remained unmatched. The CDR3 DNA sequence: TGTGCCAGCAGCGCCGGGACAGGGACTCCACCCCTCCACTTT. The encoded protein is CASSAGTGTPPLHF.

CDR3 loop: CASSLRGGEGTEAFF. The DNA for the CDR3 is TGCGCCAGCAGCTTGAGGGGGGGGGAAGGGACTGAAGCTTTCTTT. The chain couples TRBV5-1 to TRBJ1-1; D is possibly TRBD1 (6 bases). V gave up 1 base and J gave up 5 bases, with 15 bases separating them. The CDR3 is made up of 15 amino acids. The germline CDR1 and CDR2 sequences are SGHRS and YFSETQ.

The V call is TRBV20-1, the J call TRBJ2-1, with 13 bases aligning to TRBD2. CDR3 length: 14 amino acids. CDR1 and CDR2 (germline): DFQATT, SNEGSKA (reference sequence). The V gene end was trimmed by 6 bases and the J gene end by 7 bases; junction bases not matched to a gene: 6. The CDR3 region is CSALTSGRFNEQFF. Here the CDR3 DNA reads TGCAGTGCCCTGACTAGCGGGAGGTTTAATGAGCAGTTCTTC.

This chain links TRBV20-1 with TRBJ2-7; 11 bases fit TRBD2. This CDR3 spans 16 amino acids. V was pared by 1 base and J by 4 bases, with 9 bases of the junction left unmatched. Germline CDR1 is DFQATT and CDR2 is SNEGSKA (reference sequence). The CDR3 DNA is TGCAGTGCTAGAGGGACTAGCGGGCTACAGATTTACGAGCAGTACTTC. Translated, it gives CSARGTSGLQIYEQYF.

This clonotype was seen at least ten times. CDR3 amino acids: CASRRTGDTEAFF. The CDR3 bases are TGCGCCAGCAGACGTACAGGGGACACTGAAGCTTTCTTT. The chain links TRBV5-1 to TRBJ1-1, with TRBD1 matching 7 bases. Per germline, CDR1 SGHRS and CDR2 YFSETQ. CDR3 length: 13 residues. V shed 5 bases, J shed 3 bases, and the junction held 4 bases outside the gene matches. Looking up the rest from reference TRBV5-1 and TRBJ1-1 gives the full variable domain: KAGVTQTPRYLIKTRGQQVTLSCSPISGHRSVSWYQQTPGQGLQFLFEYFSETQRNKGNFPGRFSGRQFSNSRSEMNVSTLELGDSALYLCASRRTGDTEAFFGQGTRLTVV.

This rearrangement joins TRBV10-3 to TRBJ2-5; no firm D call. Germline CDR1 reads ENHRY; CDR2 reads SYGVKD. This CDR3 is built from 13 residues. The V gene lost 0 bases and the J gene lost 4 bases, with 6 bases spanning the gap. CDR3: CAISESRTETQYF. The CDR3 nucleotides are TGTGCCATCAGTGAGTCGAGGACAGAGACCCAGTACTTC.

The table lists this clonotype with many counts. The chain uses TRBV20-1 and TRBJ2-7, with 11 bases matching TRBD2. The trim removed 3 bases at V and 4 bases at J, leaving 5 bases unmatched. The CDR3 runs to 14 residues. Per germline, CDR1 DFQATT and CDR2 SNEGSKA (reference sequence). The CDR3 DNA follows: TGCAGTGCTAGGCCGGGACTAGCGGTGTACGAGCAGTACTTC. Translation: CSARPGLAVYEQYF.

This clonotype appeared a few times. The J gene is TRBJ1-6, the V gene TRBV30; a weak D match, TRBD1 (6 bases). Germline V lookup: CDR1 GTSNPN, CDR2 SVGIG (reference sequence). Trimming cost V 2 bases and J 2 bases, with 13 bases left between them. This CDR3 comprises 16 residues. The CDR3 DNA follows: TGTGCCTGGAGTTTGACGGAGGGGGCCTATAATTCACCCCTCCACTTT. Encoded protein: CAWSLTEGAYNSPLHF.

A few counts support this clonotype. This chain joins TRBV2 and TRBJ2-6; the D gene is possibly TRBD1 (5 bases). V gave up 9 bases and J gave up 2 bases, with 8 bases separating them. Germline V CDR1 and CDR2: SNHLY, FYNNEI. The CDR3 sequence is 13 residues long. CDR3 DNA sequence: TGTGCCAGTGCAGGGACTGGGGCCAACGTCCTGACTTTC. This encodes CASAGTGANVLTF. Complete variable domain (other parts from reference TRBV2 and TRBJ2-6): EPEVTQTPSHQVTQMGQEVILRCVPISNHLYFYWYRQILGQKVEFLVSFYNNEISEKSEIFDDQFSVERPDGSNFTLKIRSTKLEDSAMYFCASAGTGANVLTFGAGSRLTVL.

This clonotype was observed at least ten times. The chain carries TRBV20-1 and TRBJ2-7; TRBD2 might be the D (6 bases). Germline V gives CDR1 DFQATT, CDR2 SNEGSKA (reference sequence). The CDR3 spans 13 residues. V lost 7 bases, J lost 9 bases, and 22 bases lay in between. CDR3: CSGSSAESGGQYF. Written as DNA, the CDR3 is TGCAGTGGGTCTAGCGCCGAATCCGGGGGGCAGTACTTC.

This chain links TRBV5-5 with TRBJ2-4; possibly TRBD1 for D (5 bases). This CDR3 spans 16 amino acids. Germline CDR1 is SGHKS and CDR2 is YYEKEE (reference sequence). The V gene lost 0 bases and the J gene lost 1 base, with 11 bases spanning the gap. This CDR3 reads CASSLGGHPAKNIQYF. The CDR3 nucleotides are TGTGCCAGCAGCTTGGGGGGCCACCCGGCCAAAAACATTCAGTACTTC.

This clonotype occurred many times. The CDR3 region is CASSKSTDTQYF. CDR3 DNA sequence: TGTGCCAGCAGCAAGAGCACAGATACGCAGTATTTT. The chain combines TRBV7-2 with TRBJ2-3, with no clear D. Germline CDR1 SGHTA, CDR2 FQGNSA. The CDR3 extends over 12 amino acids. Trimming stripped 5 bases from V and 0 bases from J, with 3 bases between. The full variable domain, its missing parts supplied by reference TRBV7-2 and TRBJ2-3, is GAGVSQSPSNKVTEKGKDVELRCDPISGHTALYWYRQSLGQGLEFLIYFQGNSAPDKSGLPSDRFSAERTGGSVSTLTIQRTQQEDSAVYLCASSKSTDTQYFGPGTRLTVL.

The V call is TRBV19, the J call TRBJ1-5; 8 nucleotides agree with TRBD1. CDR1 LNHDA and CDR2 SQIVND come from the germline V gene (reference sequence). V was pared by 9 bases and J by 1 base, with 14 bases of the junction left unmatched. This CDR3 spans 17 amino acids. CDR3 in amino acids: CASQRGIQGASNQPQHF. DNA of the CDR3: TGTGCCAGCCAGAGGGGGATCCAGGGGGCGAGCAATCAGCCCCAGCATTTT.

This clonotype was detected many times. The V call is TRBV12-3 or TRBV12-4, the J call TRBJ2-3; either TRBD1 or TRBD2 may fit D (5 bases each). The CDR3 contains 15 residues. Trimming left V 2 bases short and J 6 bases short, with 15 bases between. The CDR3 sequence: CASSLQGPAGDTQYF. In DNA form, the CDR3 reads TGTGCCAGCAGTTTACAGGGACCTGCTGGGGATACGCAGTATTTT.

With regard to this clonotype: A much larger clone lies a single base off, so this may be a read error. The chain carries TRBV10-3 and TRBJ2-4; 14 nucleotides line up with TRBD2. Germline lookup yields CDR1 ENHRY and CDR2 SYGVKD. Trimming took 8 bases from V and 6 from J; bases not matched to a gene: 3. This CDR3 has 14 amino acids. This chain's CDR3 is CAIGTSGRPNIQYF. DNA for the CDR3: TGTGCCATCGGGACTAGCGGGAGACCAAACATTCAGTACTTC.

In this sample, this clonotype turned up many times. The rearrangement joins TRBV12-3 or TRBV12-4 to TRBJ2-2; 7 bases match TRBD2. The CDR3 has 13 amino acids. With V trimmed by 6 bases and J by 6 bases, 4 bases remained unmatched. The DNA of the CDR3 is TGTGCCAGCAGCCGGGGAGGGGCCGGGGAGCTGTTTTTT. It encodes CASSRGGAGELFF.

This rearrangement joins TRBV29-1 to TRBJ1-2; no clear D gene. This CDR3 region has 13 residues. Germline V gene lookup returns CDR1 SQVTM and CDR2 ANQGSEA. The V end was cut by 2 bases, the J end by 0 bases, with 7 bases between. The chain's CDR3 is CSVERRSNYGYTF. As DNA, the CDR3 is TGCAGCGTTGAACGGCGGTCTAACTATGGCTACACCTTC.

This clonotype has just a few counts. The rearrangement joins TRBV3-1 to TRBJ2-7; D is perhaps TRBD1 (5 bases). The V gene lost 1 base and the J gene lost 3 bases, with 13 bases spanning the gap. The germline V gene encodes CDR1 LGHDT and CDR2 YNNKEL (reference sequence). CDR3 length equals 15 residues. The CDR3 DNA is TGTGCCAGCAGCCAAGCCCTGACAGCTAACTACGAGCAGTACTTC. It codes for CASSQALTANYEQYF.